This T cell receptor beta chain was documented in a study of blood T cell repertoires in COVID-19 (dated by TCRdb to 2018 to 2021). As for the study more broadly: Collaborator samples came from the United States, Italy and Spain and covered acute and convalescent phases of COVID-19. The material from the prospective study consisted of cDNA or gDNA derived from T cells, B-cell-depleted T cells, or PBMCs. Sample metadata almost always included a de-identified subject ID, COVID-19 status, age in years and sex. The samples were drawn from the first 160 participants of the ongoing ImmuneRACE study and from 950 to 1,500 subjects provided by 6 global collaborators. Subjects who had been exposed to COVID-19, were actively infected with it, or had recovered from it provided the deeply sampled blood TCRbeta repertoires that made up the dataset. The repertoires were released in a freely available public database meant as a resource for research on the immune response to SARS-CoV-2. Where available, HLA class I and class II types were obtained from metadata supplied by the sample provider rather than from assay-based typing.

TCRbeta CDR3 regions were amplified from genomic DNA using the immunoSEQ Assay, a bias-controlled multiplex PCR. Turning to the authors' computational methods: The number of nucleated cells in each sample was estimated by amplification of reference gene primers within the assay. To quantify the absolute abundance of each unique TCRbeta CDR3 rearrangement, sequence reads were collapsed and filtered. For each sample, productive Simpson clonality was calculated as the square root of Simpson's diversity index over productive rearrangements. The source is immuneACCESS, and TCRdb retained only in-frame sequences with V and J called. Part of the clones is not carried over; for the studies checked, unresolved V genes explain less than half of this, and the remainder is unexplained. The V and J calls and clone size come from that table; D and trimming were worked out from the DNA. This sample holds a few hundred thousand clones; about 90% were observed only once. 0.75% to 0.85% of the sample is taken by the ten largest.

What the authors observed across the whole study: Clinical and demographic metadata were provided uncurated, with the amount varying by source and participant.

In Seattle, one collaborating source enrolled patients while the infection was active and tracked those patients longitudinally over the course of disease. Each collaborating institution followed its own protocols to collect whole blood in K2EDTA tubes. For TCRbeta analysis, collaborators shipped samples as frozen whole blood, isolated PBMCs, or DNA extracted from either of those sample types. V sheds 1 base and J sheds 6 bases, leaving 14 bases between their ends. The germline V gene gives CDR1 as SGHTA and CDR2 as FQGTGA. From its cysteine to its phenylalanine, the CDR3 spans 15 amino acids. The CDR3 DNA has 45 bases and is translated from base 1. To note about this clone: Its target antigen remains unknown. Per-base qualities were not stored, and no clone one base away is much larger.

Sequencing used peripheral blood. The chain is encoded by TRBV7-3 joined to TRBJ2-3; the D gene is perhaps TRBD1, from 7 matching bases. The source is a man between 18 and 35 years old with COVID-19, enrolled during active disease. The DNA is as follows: TGTGCCAGCAGCTTAAGTCCGCGGGACAGTGATACGCAGTATTTT. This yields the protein CASSLSPRDSDTQYF. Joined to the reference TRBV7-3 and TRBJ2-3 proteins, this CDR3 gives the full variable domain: GAGVSQTPSNKVTEKGKYVELRCDPISGHTALYWYRQSLGQGPEFLIYFQGTGAADDSGLPNDRFFAVRPEGSVSTLKIQRTERGDSAVYLCASSLSPRDSDTQYFGPGTRLTVL.